This note documents a single T cell receptor beta chain sequence. One Seattle source followed patients from active infection through their disease course. Sequencing used immunoSEQ multiplex PCR; TCRdb keeps in-frame clones, though not all of them. The sample consists of some 190,000 clones, over 65% of them appearing once. The data derive from a study of blood T cell repertoires in COVID-19. The CDR3 is 14 residues long. V dropped 5 bases and J dropped 3 bases, with 14 bases sitting between them. The germline V gene encodes CDR1 SNHLY and CDR2 FYNNEI. The J gene is TRBJ2-7, the V gene TRBV2; tentative D call: TRBD2 (5 bases). The receptor was isolated from a person between 65 and 79 years old with COVID-19, enrolled during active disease. The sample comprised peripheral blood. The CDR3 DNA follows: TGTGCCAGCAGTCAGAGGACTTTCTTCTACGAGCAGTACTTC. Translating gives CASSQRTFFYEQYF.